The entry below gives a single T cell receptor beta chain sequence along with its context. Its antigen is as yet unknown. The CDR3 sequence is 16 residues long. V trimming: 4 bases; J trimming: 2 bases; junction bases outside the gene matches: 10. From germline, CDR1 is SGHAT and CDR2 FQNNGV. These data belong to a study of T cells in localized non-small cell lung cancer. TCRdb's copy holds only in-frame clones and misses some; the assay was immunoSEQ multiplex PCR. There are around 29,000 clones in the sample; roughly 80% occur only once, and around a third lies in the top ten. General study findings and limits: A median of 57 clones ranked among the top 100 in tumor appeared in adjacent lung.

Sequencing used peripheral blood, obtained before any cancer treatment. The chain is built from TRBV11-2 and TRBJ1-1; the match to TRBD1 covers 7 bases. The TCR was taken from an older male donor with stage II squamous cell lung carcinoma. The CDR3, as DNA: TGTGCCAGCAGCTCCCTTTGGAGGGGGCCTAACACTGAAGCTTTCTTT. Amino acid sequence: CASSSLWRGPNTEAFF.